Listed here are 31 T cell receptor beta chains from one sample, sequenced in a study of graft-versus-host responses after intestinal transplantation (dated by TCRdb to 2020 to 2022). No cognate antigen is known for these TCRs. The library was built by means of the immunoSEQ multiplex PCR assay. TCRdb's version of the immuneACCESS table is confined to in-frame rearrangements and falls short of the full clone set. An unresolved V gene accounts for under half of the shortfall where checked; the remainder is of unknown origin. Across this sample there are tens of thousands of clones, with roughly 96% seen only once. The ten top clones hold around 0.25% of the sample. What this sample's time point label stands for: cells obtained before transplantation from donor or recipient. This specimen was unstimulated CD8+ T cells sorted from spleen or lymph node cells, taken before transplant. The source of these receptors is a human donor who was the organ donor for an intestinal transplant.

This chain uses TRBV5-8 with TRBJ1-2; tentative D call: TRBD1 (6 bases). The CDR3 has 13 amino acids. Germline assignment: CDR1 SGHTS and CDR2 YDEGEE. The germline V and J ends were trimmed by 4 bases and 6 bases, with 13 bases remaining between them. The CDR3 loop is CASSIGGDDGYTF. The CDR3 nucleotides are TGTGCCAGCAGCATCGGGGGCGACGATGGCTACACCTTC.

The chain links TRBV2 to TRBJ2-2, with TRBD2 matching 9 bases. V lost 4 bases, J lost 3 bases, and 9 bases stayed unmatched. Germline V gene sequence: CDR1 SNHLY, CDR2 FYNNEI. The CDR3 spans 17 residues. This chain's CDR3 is CASSVGRGGAHTGELFF. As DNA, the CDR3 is TGTGCCAGCAGTGTGGGTCGCGGGGGGGCTCACACCGGGGAGCTGTTTTTT.

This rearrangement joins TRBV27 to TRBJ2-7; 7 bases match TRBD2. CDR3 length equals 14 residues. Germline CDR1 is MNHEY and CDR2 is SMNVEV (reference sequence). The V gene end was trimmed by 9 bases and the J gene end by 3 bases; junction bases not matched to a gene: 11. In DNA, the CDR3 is TGTGCCAGTTCTGGGAGCGGGGACTACTACGAGCAGTACTTC. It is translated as CASSGSGDYYEQYF.

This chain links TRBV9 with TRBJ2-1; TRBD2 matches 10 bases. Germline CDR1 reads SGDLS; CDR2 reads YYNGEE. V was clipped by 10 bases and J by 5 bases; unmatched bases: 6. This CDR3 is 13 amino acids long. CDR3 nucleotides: TGTGCCGGATCTAGCGGGGGCCACAATGAGCAGTTCTTC. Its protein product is CAGSSGGHNEQFF.

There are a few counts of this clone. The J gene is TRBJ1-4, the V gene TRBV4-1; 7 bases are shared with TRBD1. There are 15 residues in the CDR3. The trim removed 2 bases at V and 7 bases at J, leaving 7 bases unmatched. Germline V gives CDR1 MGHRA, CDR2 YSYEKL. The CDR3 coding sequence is TGCGCCAGCAGCCAACAAGACAGGGTGGGTGAAAAACTGTTTTTT. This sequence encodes CASSQQDRVGEKLFF.

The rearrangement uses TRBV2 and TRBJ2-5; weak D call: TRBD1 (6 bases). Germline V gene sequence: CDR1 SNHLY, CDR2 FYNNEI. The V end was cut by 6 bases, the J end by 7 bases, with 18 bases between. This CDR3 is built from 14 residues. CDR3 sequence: CASRPGQITGTQYF. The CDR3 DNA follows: TGTGCCAGCAGACCGGGACAAATTACTGGGACCCAGTACTTC.

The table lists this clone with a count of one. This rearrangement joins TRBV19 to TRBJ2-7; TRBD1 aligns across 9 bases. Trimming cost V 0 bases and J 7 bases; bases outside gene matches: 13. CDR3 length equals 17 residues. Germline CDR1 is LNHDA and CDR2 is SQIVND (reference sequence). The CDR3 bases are TGTGCCAGTAGTATAGAGCACCCGGGGACAGGGTCGGAAGAGCAGTACTTC. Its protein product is CASSIEHPGTGSEEQYF.

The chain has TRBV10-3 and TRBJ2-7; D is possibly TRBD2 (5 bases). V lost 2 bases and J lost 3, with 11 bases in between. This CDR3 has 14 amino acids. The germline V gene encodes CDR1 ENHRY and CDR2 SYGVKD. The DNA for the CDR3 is TGTGCCATCAGTGAGCGAGACGGAGGCTACGAGCAGTACTTC. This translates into CAISERDGGYEQYF.

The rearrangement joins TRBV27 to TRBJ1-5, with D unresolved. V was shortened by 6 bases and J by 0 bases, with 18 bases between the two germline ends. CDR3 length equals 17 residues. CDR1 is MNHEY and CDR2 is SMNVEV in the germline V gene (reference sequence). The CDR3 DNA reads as TGTGCCAGCAGCCCCGGCTATGGACCGTATAGCAATCAGCCCCAGCATTTT. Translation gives CASSPGYGPYSNQPQHF.

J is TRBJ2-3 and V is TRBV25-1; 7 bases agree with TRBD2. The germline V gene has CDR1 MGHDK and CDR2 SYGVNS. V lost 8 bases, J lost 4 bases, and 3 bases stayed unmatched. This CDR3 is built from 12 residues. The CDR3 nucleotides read TGTGCCAGCGGGGGGGGAGCAGATACGCAGTATTTT. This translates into CASGGGADTQYF.

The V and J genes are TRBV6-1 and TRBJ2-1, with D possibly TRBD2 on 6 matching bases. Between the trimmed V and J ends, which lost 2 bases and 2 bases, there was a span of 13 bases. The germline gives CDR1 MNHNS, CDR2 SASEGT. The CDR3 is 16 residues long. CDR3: CASSEWASEAYNEQFF. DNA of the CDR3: TGTGCCAGCAGTGAATGGGCTAGCGAGGCCTACAATGAGCAGTTCTTC.

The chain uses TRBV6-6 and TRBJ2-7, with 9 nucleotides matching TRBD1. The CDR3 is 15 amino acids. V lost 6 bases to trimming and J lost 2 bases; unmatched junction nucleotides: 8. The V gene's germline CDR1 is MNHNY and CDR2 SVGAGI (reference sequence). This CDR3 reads CASSRQGEGPYEQYF. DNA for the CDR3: TGTGCCAGCAGCAGACAGGGGGAGGGCCCCTACGAGCAGTACTTC.

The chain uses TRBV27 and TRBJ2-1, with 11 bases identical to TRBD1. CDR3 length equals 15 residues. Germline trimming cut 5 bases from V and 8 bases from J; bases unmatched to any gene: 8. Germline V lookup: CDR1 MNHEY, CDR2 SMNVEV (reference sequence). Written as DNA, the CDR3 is TGTGCCAGCAGTACTGGGGGACAGGGGGTCCATGAGCAGTTCTTC. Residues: CASSTGGQGVHEQFF.

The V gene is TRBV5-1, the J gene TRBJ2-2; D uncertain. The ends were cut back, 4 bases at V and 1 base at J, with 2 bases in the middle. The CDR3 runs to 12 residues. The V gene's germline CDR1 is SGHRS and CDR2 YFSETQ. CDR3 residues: CASSLNTGELFF. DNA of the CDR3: TGCGCCAGCAGCCTGAACACCGGGGAGCTGTTTTTT.

CDR3 amino acids: CASSYSSSYGYTF. The CDR3 nucleotides are TGTGCCAGCAGTTACAGCAGCAGTTATGGCTACACCTTC. J is TRBJ1-2 and V is TRBV6-6; D not resolved. V shed 2 bases and J shed 5 bases, with 9 bases lying between them. This CDR3 contains 13 residues. Germline CDR1 MNHNY, CDR2 SVGAGI (reference sequence).

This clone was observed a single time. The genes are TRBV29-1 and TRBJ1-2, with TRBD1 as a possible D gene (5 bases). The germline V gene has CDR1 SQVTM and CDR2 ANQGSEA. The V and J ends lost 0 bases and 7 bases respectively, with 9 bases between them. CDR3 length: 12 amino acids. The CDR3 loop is CSVEDLGVGYTF. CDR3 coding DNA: TGCAGCGTTGAAGATTTAGGGGTTGGCTACACCTTC. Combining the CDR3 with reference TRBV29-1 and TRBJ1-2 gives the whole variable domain SAVISQKPSRDICQRGTSLTIQCQVDSQVTMMFWYRQQPGQSLTLIATANQGSEATYESGFVIDKFPISRPNLTFSTLTVSNMSPEDSSIYLCSVEDLGVGYTFGSGTRLTVV.

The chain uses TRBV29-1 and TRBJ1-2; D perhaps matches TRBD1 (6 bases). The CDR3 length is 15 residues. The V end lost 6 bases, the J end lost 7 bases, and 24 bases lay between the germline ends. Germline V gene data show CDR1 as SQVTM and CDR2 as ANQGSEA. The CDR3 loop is CSVSTGTKETGGYTF. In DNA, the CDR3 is TGCAGCGTCTCTACCGGGACAAAAGAAACAGGTGGCTACACCTTC.

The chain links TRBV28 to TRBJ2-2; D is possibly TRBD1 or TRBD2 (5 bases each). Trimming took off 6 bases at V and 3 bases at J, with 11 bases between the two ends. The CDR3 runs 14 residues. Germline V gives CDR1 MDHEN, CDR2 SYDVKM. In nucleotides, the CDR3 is TGTGCCAGCAGCTGGGGACCCGACACCGGGGAGCTGTTTTTT. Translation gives CASSWGPDTGELFF.

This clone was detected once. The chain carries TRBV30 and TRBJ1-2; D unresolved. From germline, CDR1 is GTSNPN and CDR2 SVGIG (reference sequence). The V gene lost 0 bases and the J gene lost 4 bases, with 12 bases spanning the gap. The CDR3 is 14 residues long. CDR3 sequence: CAWSVASASYGYTF. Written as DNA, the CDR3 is TGTGCCTGGAGTGTGGCTAGTGCCAGCTATGGCTACACCTTC.

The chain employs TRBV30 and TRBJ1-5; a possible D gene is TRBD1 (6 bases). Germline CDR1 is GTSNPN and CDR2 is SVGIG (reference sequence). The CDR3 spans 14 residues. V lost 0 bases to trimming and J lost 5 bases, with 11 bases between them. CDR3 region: CAWSVLGGDQPQHF. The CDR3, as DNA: TGTGCCTGGAGTGTACTGGGGGGCGATCAGCCCCAGCATTTT.

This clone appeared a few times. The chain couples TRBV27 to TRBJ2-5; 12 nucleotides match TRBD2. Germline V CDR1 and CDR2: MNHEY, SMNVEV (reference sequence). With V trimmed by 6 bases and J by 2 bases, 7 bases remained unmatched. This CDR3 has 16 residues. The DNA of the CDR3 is TGTGCCAGCAGACTCCTAGCGGGGGGGCTACAAGAGACCCAGTACTTC. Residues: CASRLLAGGLQETQYF.

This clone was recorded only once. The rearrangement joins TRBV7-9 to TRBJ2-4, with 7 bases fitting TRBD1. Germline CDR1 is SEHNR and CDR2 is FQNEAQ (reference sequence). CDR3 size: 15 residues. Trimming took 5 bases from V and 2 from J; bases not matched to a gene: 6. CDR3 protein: CASSPQGRTKNIQYF. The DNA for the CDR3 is TGTGCCAGCAGCCCACAGGGGCGGACCAAAAACATTCAGTACTTC. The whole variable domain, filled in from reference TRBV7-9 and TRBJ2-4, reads DTGVSQNPRHKITKRGQNVTFRCDPISEHNRLYWYRQTLGQGPEFLTYFQNEAQLEKSRLLSDRFSAERPKGSFSTLEIQRTEQGDSAMYLCASSPQGRTKNIQYFGAGTRLSVL.

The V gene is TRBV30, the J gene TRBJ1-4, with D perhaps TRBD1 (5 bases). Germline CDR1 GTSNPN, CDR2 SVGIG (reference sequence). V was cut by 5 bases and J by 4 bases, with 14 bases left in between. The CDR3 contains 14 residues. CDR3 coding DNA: TGTGCCTGGGGCCTGGGGGTAGTTAATGAAAAACTGTTTTTT. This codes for CAWGLGVVNEKLFF.

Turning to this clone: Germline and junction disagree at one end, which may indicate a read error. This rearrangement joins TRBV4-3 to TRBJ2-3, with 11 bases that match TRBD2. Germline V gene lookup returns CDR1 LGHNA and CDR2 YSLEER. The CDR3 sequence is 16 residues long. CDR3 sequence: CASSQGLAASTDTQCF. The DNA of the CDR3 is TGCGCCAGCAGCCAGGGACTAGCGGCTAGCACAGATACGCAGTGTTTT.

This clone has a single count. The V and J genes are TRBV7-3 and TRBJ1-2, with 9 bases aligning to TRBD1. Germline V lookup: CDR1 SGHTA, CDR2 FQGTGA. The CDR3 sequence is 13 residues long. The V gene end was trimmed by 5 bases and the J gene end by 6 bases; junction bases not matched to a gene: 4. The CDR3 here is CASSPGQGHGYTF. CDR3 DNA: TGTGCCAGCAGCCCGGGACAGGGTCATGGCTACACCTTC. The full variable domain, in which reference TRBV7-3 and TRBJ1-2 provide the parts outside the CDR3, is GAGVSQTPSNKVTEKGKYVELRCDPISGHTALYWYRQSLGQGPEFLIYFQGTGAADDSGLPNDRFFAVRPEGSVSTLKIQRTERGDSAVYLCASSPGQGHGYTFGSGTRLTVV.

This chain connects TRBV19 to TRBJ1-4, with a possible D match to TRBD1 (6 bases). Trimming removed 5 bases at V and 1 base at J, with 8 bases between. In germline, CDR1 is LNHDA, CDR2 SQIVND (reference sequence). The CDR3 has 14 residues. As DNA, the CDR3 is TGTGCCAGTAGTGGGACAAGAACTAATGAAAAACTGTTTTTT. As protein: CASSGTRTNEKLFF. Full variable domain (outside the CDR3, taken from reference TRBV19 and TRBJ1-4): DGGITQSPKYLFRKEGQNVTLSCEQNLNHDAMYWYRQDPGQGLRLIYYSQIVNDFQKGDIAEGYSVSREKKESFPLTVTSAQKNPTAFYLCASSGTRTNEKLFFGSGTQLSVL.

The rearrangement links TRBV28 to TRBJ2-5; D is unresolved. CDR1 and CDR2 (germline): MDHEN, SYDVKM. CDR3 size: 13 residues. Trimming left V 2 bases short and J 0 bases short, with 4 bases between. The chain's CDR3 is CASSLAHQETQYF. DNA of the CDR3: TGTGCCAGCAGTTTAGCACACCAAGAGACCCAGTACTTC. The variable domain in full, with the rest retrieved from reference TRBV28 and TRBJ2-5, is DVKVTQSSRYLVKRTGEKVFLECVQDMDHENMFWYRQDPGLGLRLIYFSYDVKMKEKGDIPEGYSVSREKKERFSLILESASTNQTSMYLCASSLAHQETQYFGPGTRLLVL.

The DNA of the CDR3 is TGTGCCAGCAGCCCCGGGGGTTCACCCCTCCACTTT. The encoded protein is CASSPGGSPLHF. The V gene is TRBV9, the J gene TRBJ1-6; D may be TRBD1 (5 bases). The CDR3 covers 12 residues. Trimming pared 4 bases from V and 9 bases from J, leaving 8 bases between. CDR1 is SGDLS and CDR2 is YYNGEE in the germline V gene.

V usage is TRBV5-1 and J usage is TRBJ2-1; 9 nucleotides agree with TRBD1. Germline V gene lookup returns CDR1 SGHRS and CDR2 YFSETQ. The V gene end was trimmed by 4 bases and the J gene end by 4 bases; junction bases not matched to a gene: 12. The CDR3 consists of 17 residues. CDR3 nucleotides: TGCGCCAGCAGCCATCGCGCCGGGACAGGGCTATACAATGAGCAGTTCTTC. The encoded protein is CASSHRAGTGLYNEQFF.

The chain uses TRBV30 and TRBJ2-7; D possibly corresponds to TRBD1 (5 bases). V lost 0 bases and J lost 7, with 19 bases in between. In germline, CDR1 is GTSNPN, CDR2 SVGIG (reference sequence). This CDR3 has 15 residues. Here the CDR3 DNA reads TGTGCCTGGAGTGTACAGATGTCGACAGCTTTAGAGCAGTACTTC. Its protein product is CAWSVQMSTALEQYF.

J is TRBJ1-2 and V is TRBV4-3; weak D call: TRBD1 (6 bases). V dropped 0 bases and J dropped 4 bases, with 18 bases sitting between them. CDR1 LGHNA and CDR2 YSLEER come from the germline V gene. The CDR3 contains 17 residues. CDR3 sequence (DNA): TGCGCCAGCAGCCAAGACCGAGGACAGAGAGGGTTCTATGGCTACACCTTC. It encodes CASSQDRGQRGFYGYTF.